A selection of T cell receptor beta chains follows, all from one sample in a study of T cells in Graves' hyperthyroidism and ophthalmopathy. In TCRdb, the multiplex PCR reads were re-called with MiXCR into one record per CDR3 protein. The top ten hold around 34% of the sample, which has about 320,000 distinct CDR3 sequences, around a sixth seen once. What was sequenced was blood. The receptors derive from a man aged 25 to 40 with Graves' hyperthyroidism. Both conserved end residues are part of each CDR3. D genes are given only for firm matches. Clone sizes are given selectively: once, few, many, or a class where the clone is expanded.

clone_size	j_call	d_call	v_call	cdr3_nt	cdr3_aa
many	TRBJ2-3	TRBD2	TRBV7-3	TGTGCCAGCAGCCCCACGACTAGCGGGAGTACAGATACGCAGTATTTT	CASSPTTSGSTDTQYF
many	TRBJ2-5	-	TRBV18	TGTGCCAGCTCACCGTCAAGCTACCAAGAGACCCAGTACTTC	CASSPSSYQETQYF
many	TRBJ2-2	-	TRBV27	TGTGCCAGCAGCCGAGACTTCTTTAACACCGGGGAGCTGTTTTTT	CASSRDFFNTGELFF
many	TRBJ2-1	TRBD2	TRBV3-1	TGTGCCAGCAGCCAAGTTTCCGGGAGGTGGACGGCGAGGAATGAGCAGTTCTTC	CASSQVSGRWTARNEQFF
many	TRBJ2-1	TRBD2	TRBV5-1	TGCGCCAGCAGCCTGAGCGGGAGAGGAAATGAGCAGTTCTTC	CASSLSGRGNEQFF
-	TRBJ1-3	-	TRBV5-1	TGCGCCAGCAGCGGTCAAAGTTCTGGATCTACCATATATTTT	CASSGQSSGSTIYF
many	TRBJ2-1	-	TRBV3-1	TGTGCCAGCAGCCCAGTAGGGGGGGACGGGGATGCTGAGCAGTTCTTC	CASSPVGGDGDAEQFF
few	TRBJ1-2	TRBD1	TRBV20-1	TGCAGTAAGAGCGCTACAGGGGCCCCTGGCTACACCTTC	CSKSATGAPGYTF
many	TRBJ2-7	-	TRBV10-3	TGTGCCATCAGTGCGCCGGAAAGCTCCTACGAGCAGTACTTC	CAISAPESSYEQYF
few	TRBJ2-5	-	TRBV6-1	TGTGCCAGCAGGAGGGGCGGGCTAGACCAAGAGACCCAGTACTTC	CASRRGGLDQETQYF
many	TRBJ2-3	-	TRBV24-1	TGTGCCACCCGCGGGGCTGGAGATACGCAGTATTTT	CATRGAGDTQYF
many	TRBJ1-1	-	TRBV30	TGTGCCTGGAGGACGGCACCGGGCACTGAAGCTTTCTTT	CAWRTAPGTEAFF
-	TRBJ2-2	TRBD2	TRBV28	TGTGCCAGCAGTTTAAGCGGGAGTCTTATGGAGCTGTTTTTT	CASSLSGSLMELFF
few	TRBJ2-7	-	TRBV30	TGTGCCTGGAGTAGGGGCCGGGACGAGCAGTACTTC	CAWSRGRDEQYF
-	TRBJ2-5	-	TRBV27	TGTGCCAGCCGAAACTCCCAAGAGACCCAGTACTTC	CASRNSQETQYF
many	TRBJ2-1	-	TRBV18	TGTGCCAGCTATGGGAATTGGGATGAGCAGTTCTTC	CASYGNWDEQFF
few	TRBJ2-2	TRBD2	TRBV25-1	TGTGCCAGCAGTGAATATTACCCTAGCGGGAACACCGGGGAGCTGTTTTTT	CASSEYYPSGNTGELFF
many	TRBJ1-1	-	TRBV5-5	TGTGCCAGCAGCTTGCGACAGCTGACGGGCACTGAAGCTTTCTTT	CASSLRQLTGTEAFF
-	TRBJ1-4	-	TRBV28	TGTGCCAGCAGTTTTGTGAATTGGGAAGATGAAAAACTGTTTTTT	CASSFVNWEDEKLFF
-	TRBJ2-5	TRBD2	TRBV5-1	TGCGCCAGCACTCTACTAGCGGGAGACTCACAAGAGACCCAGTACTTC	CASTLLAGDSQETQYF
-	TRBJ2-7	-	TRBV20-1	TGCAGTGCTAGGAGTGTGTGGGCGGGGGCGTACGAGCAGTACTTC	CSARSVWAGAYEQYF
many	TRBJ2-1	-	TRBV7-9	TGTGCCAGCAGCCGCTTTGGGGGAGACTACAATGAGCAGTTCTTC	CASSRFGGDYNEQFF
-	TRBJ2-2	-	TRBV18	TGTGCCAGCTCACCACGGGGCAGGGAAAACACCGGGGAGCTGTTTTTT	CASSPRGRENTGELFF
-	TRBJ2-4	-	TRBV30	TGTGCCTGGACCCGGCTAATAGCCAAAAACATTCAGTACTTC	CAWTRLIAKNIQYF
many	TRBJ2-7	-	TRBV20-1	TGCAGTGGAGTGGGAGGCGGAGGCTCCTACGAGCAGTACTTC	CSGVGGGGSYEQYF
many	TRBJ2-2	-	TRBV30	TGTGCCTGGAGTGAGTGGGACACCGGGGAGCTGTTTTTT	CAWSEWDTGELFF
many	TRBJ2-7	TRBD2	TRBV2	TGTGCCAGCAGTCCGAGCGGGAGGGAGAGAGAGCAGTACTTC	CASSPSGREREQYF
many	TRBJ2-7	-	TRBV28	TGTGCCAGCAGTGGGGGTTTGGGCCGGAGCTCCTACGAGCAGTACTTC	CASSGGLGRSSYEQYF
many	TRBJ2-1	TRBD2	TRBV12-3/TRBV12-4	TGTGCCAGCAGTACTTCAAGCGGGAGAGGGATCCATGAGCAGTTCTTC	CASSTSSGRGIHEQFF
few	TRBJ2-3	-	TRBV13	TGTGCCAGCAGCTTAGAACTAAGAAGCACAGATACGCAGTATTTT	CASSLELRSTDTQYF
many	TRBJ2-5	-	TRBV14	TGTGCCAGCAGCCAAGAATCATGGGTCGGGACCCAGTACTTC	CASSQESWVGTQYF
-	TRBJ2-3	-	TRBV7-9	TGTGCCAGCAGCCCGGACAGACAGAGCACAGATACGCAGTATTTT	CASSPDRQSTDTQYF
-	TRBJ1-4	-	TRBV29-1	TGCAGCGTTGAAGGCCAGGGAGGAGGAAAACTGTTTTTT	CSVEGQGGGKLFF
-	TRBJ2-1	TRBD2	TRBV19	TGTGCCAGTAGTACCGAGACTAGCGGGAGAGATGAGCAGTTCTTC	CASSTETSGRDEQFF
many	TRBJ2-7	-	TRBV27	TGTGCCAGCAGTTTTCGTGGGAGCTTAGGCGAGCAGTACTTC	CASSFRGSLGEQYF
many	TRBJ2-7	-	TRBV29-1	TGCAGCGTCGAGGGACCCGGGTCTGACGAGCAGTACTTC	CSVEGPGSDEQYF
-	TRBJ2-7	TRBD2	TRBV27	TGTGCCAGCAGTTTGGCTAGCGGGAGCGAGCAGTACTTC	CASSLASGSEQYF
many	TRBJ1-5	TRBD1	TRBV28	TGTGCCAGCAGTGCGATTGGGACAGGGAATCAGCCCCAGCATTTT	CASSAIGTGNQPQHF
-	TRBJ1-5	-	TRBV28	TGTGCCAGCAGTGCAAGATACAGGCGGACGGGGGACAGCAATCAGCCCCAGCATTTT	CASSARYRRTGDSNQPQHF
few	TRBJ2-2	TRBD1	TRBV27	TGTGCCAGCGGGGACAGGCGGAACACCGGGGAGCTGTTTTTT	CASGDRRNTGELFF
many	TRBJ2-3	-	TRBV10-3	TGTGCCATCAGTGAGTCCCCCCCGACAGATACGCAGTATTTT	CAISESPPTDTQYF
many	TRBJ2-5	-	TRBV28	TGTGCCAGCAGTTCCCCGGGTCGGGGGGCCCAAGAGACCCAGTACTTC	CASSSPGRGAQETQYF
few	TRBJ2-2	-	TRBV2	TGTGCCAGCAGTGGCCAGGGGGGGAGCACCGGGGAGCTGTTTTTT	CASSGQGGSTGELFF
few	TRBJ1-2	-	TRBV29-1	TGCAGCGTTGAGGCCGTGCGTGGCTACACCTTC	CSVEAVRGYTF
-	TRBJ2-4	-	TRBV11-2	TGTGCCAGCAGCTTAGATCGGGATAGGTACATTCAGTACTTC	CASSLDRDRYIQYF